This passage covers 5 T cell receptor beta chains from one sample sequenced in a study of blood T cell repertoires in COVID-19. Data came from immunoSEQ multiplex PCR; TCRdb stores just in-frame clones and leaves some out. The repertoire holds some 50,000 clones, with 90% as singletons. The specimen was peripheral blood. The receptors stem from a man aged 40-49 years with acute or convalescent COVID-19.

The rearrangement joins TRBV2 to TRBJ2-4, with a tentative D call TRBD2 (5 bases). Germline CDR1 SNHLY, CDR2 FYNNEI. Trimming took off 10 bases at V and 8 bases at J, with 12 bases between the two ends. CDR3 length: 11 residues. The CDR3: CATRLGDIQYF. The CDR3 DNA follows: TGTGCCACCCGTCTCGGGGACATTCAGTACTTC.

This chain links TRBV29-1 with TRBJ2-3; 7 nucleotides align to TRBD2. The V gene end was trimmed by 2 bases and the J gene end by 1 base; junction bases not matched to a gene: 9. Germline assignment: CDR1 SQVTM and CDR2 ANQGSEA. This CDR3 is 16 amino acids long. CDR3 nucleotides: TGCAGCGTTGAAATGGTGAAAAGCGGGGGCACAGATACGCAGTATTTT. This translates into CSVEMVKSGGTDTQYF.

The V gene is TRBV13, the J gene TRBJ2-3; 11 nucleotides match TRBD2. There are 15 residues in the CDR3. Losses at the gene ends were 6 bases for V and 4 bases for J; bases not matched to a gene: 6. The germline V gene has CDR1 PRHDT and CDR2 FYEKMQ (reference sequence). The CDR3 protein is CASRTTSGKSDTQYF. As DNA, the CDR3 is TGTGCCAGCAGGACGACTAGCGGGAAATCAGATACGCAGTATTTT.

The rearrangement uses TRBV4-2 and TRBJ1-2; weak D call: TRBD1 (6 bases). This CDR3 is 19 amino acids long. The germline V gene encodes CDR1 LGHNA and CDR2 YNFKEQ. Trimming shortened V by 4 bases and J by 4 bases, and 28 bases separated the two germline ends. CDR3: CASSPNPRLTGPTGYGYTF. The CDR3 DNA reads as TGTGCCAGCAGCCCTAATCCCCGACTGACAGGCCCGACGGGCTATGGCTACACCTTC.

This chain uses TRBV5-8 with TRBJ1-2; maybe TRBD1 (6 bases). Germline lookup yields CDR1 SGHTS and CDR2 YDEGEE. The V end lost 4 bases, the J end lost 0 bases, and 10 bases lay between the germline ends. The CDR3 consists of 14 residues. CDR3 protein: CASSPGQPNYGYTF. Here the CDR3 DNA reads TGTGCCAGCAGCCCCGGACAGCCTAACTATGGCTACACCTTC. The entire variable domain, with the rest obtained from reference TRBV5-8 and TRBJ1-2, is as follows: EAGVTQSPTHLIKTRGQQATLRCSPISGHTSVYWYQQALGLGLQFLLWYDEGEERNRGNFPPRFSGRQFPNYSSELNVNALELEDSALYLCASSPGQPNYGYTFGSGTRLTVV.